A single sample is the source of the 32 T cell receptor beta chains below, sequenced in a study. TCRdb reprocessed the RT-PCR reads with MiXCR, giving one entry per CDR3 protein. Of about 700,000 distinct CDR3 sequences in the sample, approximately 14% were seen once. Sequencing was done on a sample of memory CD4+ T cells from blood. These receptors were taken from a female donor in good health, serving as a healthy control.

The genes are TRBV5-1 and TRBJ2-2; possible D gene TRBD1, 5 bases. Germline CDR1 reads SGHRS; CDR2 reads YFSETQ. The CDR3 is 13 residues long. V was trimmed by 3 bases and J by 3 bases, leaving 6 bases between them. The DNA of the CDR3 is TGCGCCAGCAGCTCACAGGACACCGGGGAGCTGTTTTTT. It yields the protein CASSSQDTGELFF. Full variable domain (rest looked up from reference TRBV5-1 and TRBJ2-2): KAGVTQTPRYLIKTRGQQVTLSCSPISGHRSVSWYQQTPGQGLQFLFEYFSETQRNKGNFPGRFSGRQFSNSRSEMNVSTLELGDSALYLCASSSQDTGELFFGEGSRLTVL.

The chain has TRBV12-3 or TRBV12-4 and TRBJ2-2; D is perhaps TRBD1 (5 bases). Trimming took off 2 bases at V and 4 bases at J, with 11 bases between the two ends. The CDR3 is 15 amino acids. In DNA form, the CDR3 reads TGTGCCAGCAGTTTAAGGGGTCAACCCACCGGGGAGCTGTTTTTT. It is translated as CASSLRGQPTGELFF.

This clonotype was recorded a few times. The rearrangement uses TRBV11-2 and TRBJ2-6, with D perhaps matching TRBD1 (6 bases). V was shortened by 5 bases and J by 0 bases, with 8 bases between the two germline ends. Germline CDR1 reads SGHAT; CDR2 reads FQNNGV. CDR3 length: 15 amino acids. The CDR3 coding sequence is TGTGCCAGCAGCACAGGGATCTCTGGGGCCAACGTCCTGACTTTC. Protein sequence: CASSTGISGANVLTF.

This clonotype has ten or more counts. This chain links TRBV7-2 with TRBJ2-1; no reliable D call. Germline assignment: CDR1 SGHTA and CDR2 FQGNSA. V was cut by 5 bases and J by 4 bases, with 6 bases left in between. This CDR3 comprises 12 residues. This CDR3 reads CASSLLYNEQFF. Here the CDR3 DNA reads TGTGCCAGCAGCCTCTTGTACAATGAGCAGTTCTTC.

This clonotype occurred a few times. This rearrangement joins TRBV5-6 to TRBJ2-1; D perhaps matches TRBD1 (5 bases). Germline loops: CDR1 SGHDT, CDR2 YYEEEE. Deletions cut 1 base from V and 8 bases from J, with 13 bases between. There are 14 residues in the CDR3. The CDR3 protein is CASSLYPRDHEQFF. For the CDR3, the DNA is TGTGCCAGCAGCTTGTATCCCAGGGATCATGAGCAGTTCTTC.

This clonotype was detected many times. The V and J genes are TRBV6-2 or TRBV6-3 and TRBJ2-3, with TRBD2 matching 8 bases. CDR1 is MNHEY, CDR2 SVGEGT, per germline. CDR3 length: 16 amino acids. Germline trimming cut 7 bases from V and 9 bases from J; bases unmatched to any gene: 18. The CDR3 DNA follows: TGTGCCAGCAAGATGGGCGGGGGGACCCTCTTGGGGACGCAGTATTTT. As protein: CASKMGGGTLLGTQYF.

A few counts support this clonotype. The chain employs TRBV9 and TRBJ2-2, with a weak D call TRBD2 (7 bases). Deletions cut 4 bases from V and 5 bases from J, with 24 bases between. Germline V lookup: CDR1 SGDLS, CDR2 YYNGEE. CDR3 length: 18 residues. This CDR3 is CASSPVFWRGRGTGELFF. The CDR3 nucleotides are TGTGCCAGCAGCCCCGTGTTTTGGCGGGGGCGCGGGACCGGGGAGCTGTTTTTT.

This clonotype has a count of ten or more. The rearrangement uses TRBV5-1 and TRBJ1-2, with D perhaps matching TRBD1 (5 bases). This CDR3 has 14 amino acids. CDR1 is SGHRS and CDR2 is YFSETQ in the germline V gene. The ends were cut back, 0 bases at V and 2 bases at J, with 8 bases in the middle. The CDR3 DNA follows: TGCGCCAGCAGCTTGGAACAGGTCAACTATGGCTACACCTTC. This encodes CASSLEQVNYGYTF.

The chain links TRBV7-2 to TRBJ2-7; the D gene is possibly TRBD1 (5 bases). The V gene's germline CDR1 is SGHTA and CDR2 FQGNSA. The CDR3 runs to 14 residues. V was clipped by 2 bases and J by 3 bases, with 11 bases between them. CDR3 nucleotides: TGTGCCAGCAGCTTAAGGGGTCAGGGCTACGAGCAGTACTTC. This encodes CASSLRGQGYEQYF.

This clonotype came up many times. This chain uses TRBV30 with TRBJ1-2; 12 bases line up with TRBD1. There are 13 residues in the CDR3. Germline V gives CDR1 GTSNPN, CDR2 SVGIG (reference sequence). V lost 3 bases and J lost 6; bases outside the gene matches: 2. The CDR3 bases are TGTGCCTGGAGCCGGGACAGGGGGCATGGCTACACCTTC. It is translated as CAWSRDRGHGYTF. The variable domain in full, with the rest retrieved from reference TRBV30 and TRBJ1-2, is SQTIHQWPATLVQPVGSPLSLECTVEGTSNPNLYWYRQAAGRGLQLLFYSVGIGQISSEVPQNLSASRPQDRQFILSSKKLLLSDSGFYLCAWSRDRGHGYTFGSGTRLTVV.

This clonotype was recorded many times. The J gene is TRBJ2-3, the V gene TRBV6-2 or TRBV6-3; 9 nucleotides line up with TRBD2. The CDR3 is 16 residues long. From germline, CDR1 is MNHEY and CDR2 SVGEGT. Trimming took 6 bases from V and 0 from J; bases not matched to a gene: 7. CDR3 in DNA: TGTGCCAGCAGGGAAAGCGGGAGGCCTAGCACAGATACGCAGTATTTT. This codes for CASRESGRPSTDTQYF.

This clonotype was seen only once. The genes are TRBV5-1 and TRBJ2-5; D may be TRBD2 (5 bases). The V end lost 0 bases, the J end lost 2 bases, and 8 bases lay between the germline ends. The CDR3 is 14 residues long. Germline V gene sequence: CDR1 SGHRS, CDR2 YFSETQ. The CDR3 sequence is CASSLALGQETQYF. CDR3 DNA sequence: TGCGCCAGCAGCTTGGCACTAGGGCAAGAGACCCAGTACTTC.

In this sample, this clonotype turned up a few times. The chain carries TRBV5-4 and TRBJ1-1, with 9 bases that match TRBD1. Per germline, CDR1 SGHNT and CDR2 YYREEE (reference sequence). The CDR3 totals 16 residues. J lost 4 bases, V lost 0 bases, and 7 bases had no gene match. The CDR3 loop is CASSLGLQGAATEAFF. In nucleotides, the CDR3 is TGTGCCAGCAGCTTGGGACTACAGGGGGCGGCCACTGAAGCTTTCTTT.

The chain has TRBV7-8 and TRBJ2-5; D call uncertain. Per the germline V gene, CDR1 is SGHVS and CDR2 is FQNEAQ. V was clipped by 5 bases and J by 1 base, with 11 bases between them. The CDR3 covers 14 residues. CDR3 nucleotide sequence: TGTGCCAGCAGCCCCCCCCTTTTCCAAGAGACCCAGTACTTC. Amino acid sequence: CASSPPLFQETQYF.

In this sample, this clonotype turned up a few times. The genes are TRBV6-2 or TRBV6-3 and TRBJ1-1; D uncertain. This CDR3 contains 15 residues. The V end lost 4 bases, the J end lost 1 base, and 13 bases lay between the germline ends. Germline assignment: CDR1 MNHEY and CDR2 SVGEGT. CDR3 coding DNA: TGTGCCAGCAGTTGGTTAGGCACTTCGAACACTGAAGCTTTCTTT. This translates into CASSWLGTSNTEAFF.

V is TRBV3-1 and J is TRBJ2-2; 11 positions agree with TRBD1. Trimming cost V 7 bases and J 6 bases; bases outside gene matches: 10. There are 16 residues in the CDR3. Germline V CDR1 and CDR2: LGHDT, YNNKEL (reference sequence). The CDR3 reads CASTDEGQGGAGELFF. The CDR3 DNA sequence: TGTGCCAGCACCGATGAGGGACAGGGGGGAGCCGGGGAGCTGTTTTTT.

Concerning this clonotype itself: Relative to the germline gene, one junction end is altered; a read error may explain this. The chain combines TRBV28 with TRBJ2-7; 8 bases agree with TRBD1. The germline gives CDR1 MDHEN, CDR2 SYDVKM. This CDR3 region has 14 residues. CDR3 DNA sequence: TGTGCCAGCAGTTCGGGGGACAGGACCTACAAGCAGTACTTC. It translates to CASSSGDRTYKQYF.

The genes are TRBV24-1 and TRBJ2-1, with D maybe TRBD2 (5 bases). CDR3 length: 17 amino acids. Germline V gene sequence: CDR1 KGHDR, CDR2 SFDVKD. V shed 4 bases and J shed 2 bases, with 17 bases lying between them. As DNA, the CDR3 is TGTGCCACCAGTGACCCTCGACCTGCGGGTCCCTACAATGAGCAGTTCTTC. It translates to CATSDPRPAGPYNEQFF.

This clonotype showed up just a few times. The J gene is TRBJ1-3, the V gene TRBV5-1; tentative D call: TRBD1 (6 bases). Germline CDR1 SGHRS, CDR2 YFSETQ. Trimming removed 5 bases from V and 0 bases from J, with 27 bases in between. CDR3 length: 20 residues. The CDR3 region has the DNA TGCGCCAGCAGGTACCGGGGGCAGGCCTTCACACCGGTCTCTGGAAACACCATATATTTT. This gives the protein CASRYRGQAFTPVSGNTIYF.

This clonotype was detected ten times or more. The V gene is TRBV6-4, the J gene TRBJ2-1, with TRBD1 matching over 9 bases. Germline values: CDR1 MRHNA, CDR2 SNTAGT. V shed 4 bases and J 7 bases; nucleotides not matched to a gene: 8. The CDR3 has 15 amino acids. The CDR3: CASSVGTGLLNEQFF. The CDR3 DNA reads as TGTGCCAGCAGTGTGGGGACAGGGCTCCTGAATGAGCAGTTCTTC.

Notes on this clonotype: A clone one base away is much larger, so this may be a read error. This chain connects TRBV4-2 to TRBJ1-3, with D uncertain. The CDR3 consists of 15 residues. Germline V gene sequence: CDR1 LGHNA, CDR2 YNFKEQ. CDR3 in amino acids: CVSSQDRVTGNTIYF. In DNA, the CDR3 is TGTGTCAGCAGCCAAGATCGGGTGACTGGAAACACCATATATTTT.

Concerning this clonotype itself: Given a much more abundant clone one base away, this may be a read error. The chain employs TRBV6-2 or TRBV6-3 and TRBJ1-5; 7 nucleotides line up with TRBD1. The CDR3 has 20 residues. Germline values: CDR1 MNHEY, CDR2 SVGEGT. The CDR3 nucleotides are TGTGCCAGCAGTTACCTGCACAGGGGTGCTGTAGCGGGGAAACATCAGTCCCAGCATTTT. Translating gives CASSYLHRGAVAGKHQSQHF.

This clonotype was seen a handful of times. V usage is TRBV18 and J usage is TRBJ1-6; TRBD1 aligns across 7 bases. Germline V lookup: CDR1 KGHSH, CDR2 LQKENI. The CDR3 is made up of 14 amino acids. Germline trimming cut 5 bases from V and 8 bases from J; bases unmatched to any gene: 6. CDR3 loop: CASSSTGRDSPLHF. The CDR3, as DNA: TGTGCCAGCTCATCGACAGGGAGGGATTCACCCCTCCACTTT.

This sequence joins TRBV5-1 and TRBJ2-1, with 9 nucleotides matching TRBD1. CDR1 SGHRS and CDR2 YFSETQ come from the germline V gene. There are 15 residues in the CDR3. Trimming at V came to 4 bases and at J to 8 bases, leaving 10 bases not matched to a gene. The CDR3 sequence: CASSITGTGMHEQFF. The CDR3 region has the DNA TGCGCCAGCAGCATAACCGGGACAGGGATGCATGAGCAGTTCTTC.

This clonotype was seen a handful of times. Its ends do not fully match the called genes, so a read error is possible. The chain links TRBV5-5 to TRBJ1-3; D remains ambiguous. This CDR3 contains 16 residues. Germline-derived CDR1 and CDR2 are SGHKS and YYEKEE (reference sequence). The CDR3 spells CASSLALQGSGNTIYF. The DNA for the CDR3 is TGTGCCAGCAGTTTGGCCCTACAAGGCTCTGGAAACACCATATATTTT.

CDR3 DNA sequence: TGTGCCAGCAGTAGGCTAGTCAGCTCCTACAATGAGCAGTTCTTC. Translating it yields CASSRLVSSYNEQFF. This chain links TRBV2 with TRBJ2-1, with D uncertain. Trimming removed 5 bases from V and 0 bases from J, with 11 bases in between. The CDR3 is 15 residues long. Germline values: CDR1 SNHLY, CDR2 FYNNEI.

The chain is built from TRBV12-3 or TRBV12-4 and TRBJ1-1; TRBD1 might be the D (5 bases). Trimming shortened V by 8 bases and J by 11 bases, and 30 bases separated the two germline ends. The length of the CDR3 is 16 residues. CDR3 loop: CASGRTSAVYSEGAFF. For the CDR3, the DNA is TGTGCCAGCGGCCGAACGTCGGCAGTCTACTCAGAGGGGGCTTTCTTT.

This clonotype was observed a few times. The chain combines TRBV5-1 with TRBJ2-7; D tentatively reads TRBD1 or TRBD2 (5 bases each). The ends were cut back, 3 bases at V and 2 bases at J, with 15 bases in the middle. The CDR3 loop spans 15 amino acids. In germline, CDR1 is SGHRS, CDR2 YFSETQ. The chain's CDR3 is CASSSGGWGPYEQYF. CDR3 in DNA: TGCGCCAGCAGCTCTGGGGGATGGGGACCCTACGAGCAGTACTTC. The full variable domain, its missing parts supplied by reference TRBV5-1 and TRBJ2-7, is KAGVTQTPRYLIKTRGQQVTLSCSPISGHRSVSWYQQTPGQGLQFLFEYFSETQRNKGNFPGRFSGRQFSNSRSEMNVSTLELGDSALYLCASSSGGWGPYEQYFGPGTRLTVT.

This clonotype appeared many times. The V and J genes are TRBV9 and TRBJ2-2; D gene unclear. V shed 4 bases and J shed 7 bases, with 11 bases lying between them. CDR3 length: 13 amino acids. CDR1 is SGDLS, CDR2 YYNGEE, per germline. This CDR3 reads CASSTVLGGELFF. The CDR3 DNA reads as TGTGCCAGCAGCACGGTGTTAGGCGGGGAGCTGTTTTTT.

This clonotype was seen at least ten times. This rearrangement joins TRBV7-8 to TRBJ1-5, with D perhaps TRBD1 (5 bases). The V end was cut by 4 bases, the J end by 5 bases, with 21 bases between. Germline V lookup: CDR1 SGHVS, CDR2 FQNEAQ. The CDR3 consists of 17 residues. The CDR3 here is CASSSARDPSSDQPQHF. The CDR3 region has the DNA TGTGCCAGCAGCTCCGCCCGGGACCCCTCTTCAGATCAGCCCCAGCATTTT. Based on the CDR3 plus reference TRBV7-8 and TRBJ1-5, the full variable domain is GAGVSQSPRYKVAKRGQDVALRCDPISGHVSLFWYQQALGQGPEFLTYFQNEAQLDKSGLPSDRFFAERPEGSVSTLKIQRTQQEDSAVYLCASSSARDPSSDQPQHFGDGTRLSIL.

This clonotype was recorded at least ten times. J is TRBJ1-1 and V is TRBV12-3 or TRBV12-4; D might be TRBD1 (5 bases). CDR3 length: 14 amino acids. The germline V and J ends were trimmed by 1 base and 11 bases, with 17 bases remaining between them. CDR3 loop: CASSLEPTARGAFF. CDR3 DNA sequence: TGTGCCAGCAGTTTAGAACCGACAGCCAGAGGGGCTTTCTTT.

The chain employs TRBV5-1 and TRBJ2-1; 15 bases agree with TRBD2. Germline CDR1 SGHRS, CDR2 YFSETQ. J was trimmed by 9 bases and V by 5 bases; bases with no gene match: 6. The CDR3 has 15 amino acids. The CDR3 region is CASRGTSGRSGEQFF. CDR3 coding DNA: TGCGCCAGCAGGGGGACTAGCGGGAGGAGCGGTGAGCAGTTCTTC. Filled out from reference TRBV5-1 and TRBJ2-1, the complete variable domain reads KAGVTQTPRYLIKTRGQQVTLSCSPISGHRSVSWYQQTPGQGLQFLFEYFSETQRNKGNFPGRFSGRQFSNSRSEMNVSTLELGDSALYLCASRGTSGRSGEQFFGPGTRLTVL.